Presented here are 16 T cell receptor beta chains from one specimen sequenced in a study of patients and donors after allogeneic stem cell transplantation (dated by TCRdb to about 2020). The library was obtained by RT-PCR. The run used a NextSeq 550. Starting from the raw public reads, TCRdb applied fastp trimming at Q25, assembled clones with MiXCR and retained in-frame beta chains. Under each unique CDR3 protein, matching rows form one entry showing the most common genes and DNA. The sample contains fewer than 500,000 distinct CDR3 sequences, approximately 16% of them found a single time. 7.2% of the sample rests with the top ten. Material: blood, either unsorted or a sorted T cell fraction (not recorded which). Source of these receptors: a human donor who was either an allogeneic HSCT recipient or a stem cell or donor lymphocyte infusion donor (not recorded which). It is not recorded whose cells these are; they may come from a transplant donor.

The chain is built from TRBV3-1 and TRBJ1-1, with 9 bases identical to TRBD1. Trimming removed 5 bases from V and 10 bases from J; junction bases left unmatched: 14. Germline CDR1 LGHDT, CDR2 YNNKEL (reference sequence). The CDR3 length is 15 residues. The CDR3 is CASSDTPNRGRRAFF. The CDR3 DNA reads TGTGCCAGCAGCGACACACCCAACAGGGGGCGAAGAGCTTTCTTT.

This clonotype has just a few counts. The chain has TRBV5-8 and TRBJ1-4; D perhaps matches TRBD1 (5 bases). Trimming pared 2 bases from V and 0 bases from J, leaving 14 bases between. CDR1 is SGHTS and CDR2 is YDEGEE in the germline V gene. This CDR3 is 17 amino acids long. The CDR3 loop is CASSFGHPTPTNEKLFF. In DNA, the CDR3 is TGTGCCAGCAGCTTTGGACATCCCACGCCAACTAATGAAAAACTGTTTTTT.

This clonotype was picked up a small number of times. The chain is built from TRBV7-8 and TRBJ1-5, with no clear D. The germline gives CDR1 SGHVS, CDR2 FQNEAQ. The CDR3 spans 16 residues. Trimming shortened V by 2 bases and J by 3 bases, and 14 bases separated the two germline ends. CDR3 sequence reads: CASSLFFGQVNQPQHF. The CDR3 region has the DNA TGTGCCAGCAGCTTATTTTTCGGTCAGGTCAATCAGCCCCAGCATTTT. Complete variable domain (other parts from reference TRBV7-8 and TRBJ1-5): GAGVSQSPRYKVAKRGQDVALRCDPISGHVSLFWYQQALGQGPEFLTYFQNEAQLDKSGLPSDRFFAERPEGSVSTLKIQRTQQEDSAVYLCASSLFFGQVNQPQHFGDGTRLSIL.

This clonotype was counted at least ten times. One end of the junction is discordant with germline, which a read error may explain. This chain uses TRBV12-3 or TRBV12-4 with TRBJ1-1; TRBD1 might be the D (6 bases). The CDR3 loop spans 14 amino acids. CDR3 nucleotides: TGTGCCAGCAGCTTAGGGGGGGTGGACACTGAAGCTTTCTTT. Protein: CASSLGGVDTEAFF.

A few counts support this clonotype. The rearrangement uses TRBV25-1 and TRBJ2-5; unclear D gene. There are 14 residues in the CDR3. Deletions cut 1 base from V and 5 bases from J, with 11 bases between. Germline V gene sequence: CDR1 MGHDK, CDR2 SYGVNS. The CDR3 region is CASSEFVDLETQYF. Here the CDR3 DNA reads TGTGCCAGCAGTGAATTTGTTGATTTGGAGACCCAGTACTTC.

CDR3 sequence (DNA): TGTGCCAGCAGCGTAGGGGTTGGGGCCTACGAGCAGTACTTC. It encodes CASSVGVGAYEQYF. V is TRBV9 and J is TRBJ2-7, with unresolved D. The CDR3 loop spans 14 amino acids. CDR1 and CDR2 (germline): SGDLS, YYNGEE. V lost 0 bases and J lost 2, with 9 bases in between.

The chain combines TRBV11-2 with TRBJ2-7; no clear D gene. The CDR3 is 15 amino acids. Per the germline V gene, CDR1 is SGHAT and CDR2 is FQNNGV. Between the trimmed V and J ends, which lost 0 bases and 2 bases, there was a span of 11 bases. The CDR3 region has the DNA TGTGCCAGCAGCTTAGATTTGGTAGTACCCTACGAGCAGTACTTC. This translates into CASSLDLVVPYEQYF.

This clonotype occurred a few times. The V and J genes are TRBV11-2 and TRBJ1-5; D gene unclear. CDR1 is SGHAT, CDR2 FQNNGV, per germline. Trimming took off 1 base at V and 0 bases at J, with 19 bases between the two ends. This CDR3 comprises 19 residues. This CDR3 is CASSLGLEGMGFSNQPQHF. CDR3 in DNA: TGTGCCAGCAGCTTAGGTTTGGAGGGCATGGGATTTAGCAATCAGCCCCAGCATTTT. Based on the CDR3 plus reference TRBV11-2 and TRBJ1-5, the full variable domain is EAGVAQSPRYKIIEKRQSVAFWCNPISGHATLYWYQQILGQGPKLLIQFQNNGVVDDSQLPKDRFSAERLKGVDSTLKIQPAKLEDSAVYLCASSLGLEGMGFSNQPQHFGDGTRLSIL.

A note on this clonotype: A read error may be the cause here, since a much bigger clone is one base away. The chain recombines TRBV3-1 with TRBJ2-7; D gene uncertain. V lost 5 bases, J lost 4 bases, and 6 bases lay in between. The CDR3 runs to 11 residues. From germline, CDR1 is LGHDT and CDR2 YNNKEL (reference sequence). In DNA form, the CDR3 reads TGTGCCAGCAGCTTCGATTACGAGCAGTACTTC. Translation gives CASSFDYEQYF.

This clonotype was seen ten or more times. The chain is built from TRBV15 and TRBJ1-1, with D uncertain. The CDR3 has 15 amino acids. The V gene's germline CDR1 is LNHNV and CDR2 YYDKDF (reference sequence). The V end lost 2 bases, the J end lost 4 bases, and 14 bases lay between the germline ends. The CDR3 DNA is TGTGCCACCAGCAGACATACCGGTGAATCCACTGAAGCTTTCTTT. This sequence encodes CATSRHTGESTEAFF.

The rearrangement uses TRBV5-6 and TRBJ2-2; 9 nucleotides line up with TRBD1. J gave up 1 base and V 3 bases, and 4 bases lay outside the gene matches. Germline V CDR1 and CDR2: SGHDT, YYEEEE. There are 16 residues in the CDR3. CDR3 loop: CASSSQTGGNTGELFF. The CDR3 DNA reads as TGTGCCAGCAGCTCCCAGACAGGGGGGAACACCGGGGAGCTGTTTTTT.

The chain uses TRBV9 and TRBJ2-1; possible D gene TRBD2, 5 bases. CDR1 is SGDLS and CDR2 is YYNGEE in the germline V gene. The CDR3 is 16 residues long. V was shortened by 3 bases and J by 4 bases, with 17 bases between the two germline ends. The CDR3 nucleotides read TGTGCCAGCAGCGGACTGGAGGTAGCGCCATACAATGAGCAGTTCTTC. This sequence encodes CASSGLEVAPYNEQFF.

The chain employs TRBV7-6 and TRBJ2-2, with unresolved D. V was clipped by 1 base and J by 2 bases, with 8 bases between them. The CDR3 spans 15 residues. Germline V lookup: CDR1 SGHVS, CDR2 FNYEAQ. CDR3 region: CASSLDLPNTGELFF. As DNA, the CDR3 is TGTGCCAGCAGCTTAGATCTTCCCAACACCGGGGAGCTGTTTTTT. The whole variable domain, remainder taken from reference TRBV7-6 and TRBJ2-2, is GAGVSQSPRYKVTKRGQDVALRCDPISGHVSLYWYRQALGQGPEFLTYFNYEAQQDKSGLPNDRFSAERPEGSISTLTIQRTEQRDSAMYRCASSLDLPNTGELFFGEGSRLTVL.

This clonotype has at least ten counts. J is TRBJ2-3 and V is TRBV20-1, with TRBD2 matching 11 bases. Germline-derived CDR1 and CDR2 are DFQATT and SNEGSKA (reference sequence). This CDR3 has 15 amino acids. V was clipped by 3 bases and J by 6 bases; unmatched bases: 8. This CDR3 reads CSASPLAGGPDTQYF. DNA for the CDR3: TGCAGTGCTAGTCCTCTAGCGGGAGGCCCCGATACGCAGTATTTT.

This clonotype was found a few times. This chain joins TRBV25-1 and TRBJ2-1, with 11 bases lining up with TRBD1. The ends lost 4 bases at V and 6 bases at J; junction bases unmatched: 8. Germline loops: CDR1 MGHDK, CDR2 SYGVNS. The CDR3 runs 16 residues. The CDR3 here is CASSALGTGGINEQFF. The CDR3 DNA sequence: TGTGCCAGCAGTGCTCTCGGGACAGGGGGTATCAATGAGCAGTTCTTC.

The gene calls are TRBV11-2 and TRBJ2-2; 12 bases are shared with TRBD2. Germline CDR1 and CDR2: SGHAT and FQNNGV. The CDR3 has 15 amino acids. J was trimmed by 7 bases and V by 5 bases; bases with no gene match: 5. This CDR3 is CASSELAGGIGELFF. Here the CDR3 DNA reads TGTGCCAGCAGCGAACTAGCGGGGGGTATCGGGGAGCTGTTTTTT.